The 21 T cell receptor beta chains given below trace back to one sample, sequenced in a study of blood T cell repertoires in COVID-19. Method: immunoSEQ multiplex PCR; TCRdb's copy keeps in-frame clones and lacks some. The repertoire includes approximately 100,000 clones, approximately 90% of them detected once, and roughly 0.97% sits in the top ten. Specimen: peripheral blood. The receptors were gathered from a man between 60 and 70 years old with acute or convalescent COVID-19.

The genes are TRBV27 and TRBJ1-1; 8 bases are shared with TRBD1. V trimming: 5 bases; J trimming: 4 bases; junction bases outside the gene matches: 12. CDR3 length: 16 amino acids. Germline-derived CDR1 and CDR2 are MNHEY and SMNVEV (reference sequence). CDR3 bases: TGTGCCAGCAGTCAAACCAGGGGGCGCTTTTTCACTGAAGCTTTCTTT. As protein: CASSQTRGRFFTEAFF.

The chain couples TRBV4-1 to TRBJ1-2, with D perhaps TRBD1 (5 bases). The V gene lost 1 base and the J gene lost 2 bases, with 8 bases spanning the gap. The CDR3 totals 14 residues. The germline V gene encodes CDR1 MGHRA and CDR2 YSYEKL. The CDR3 reads CASSQGQLNYGYTF. DNA of the CDR3: TGCGCCAGCAGCCAAGGACAGCTAAACTATGGCTACACCTTC.

This sequence joins TRBV3-1 (or the pseudogene TRBV3-2) and TRBJ2-1; tentative D call: TRBD2 (6 bases). CDR3 length: 15 residues. V lost 2 bases, J lost 5 bases, and 13 bases lay in between. Germline V CDR1 and CDR2: LGHDT, YNNKEL (reference sequence). CDR3 coding DNA: TGTGCCAGCAGCCAAAAAAGGACTACCCACAATGAGCAGTTCTTC. It encodes CASSQKRTTHNEQFF.

The chain couples TRBV7-2 to TRBJ2-1, with D possibly matching TRBD2 (7 bases). Germline CDR1 reads SGHTA; CDR2 reads FQGNSA. The length of the CDR3 is 15 residues. V lost 10 bases and J lost 1, with 17 bases in between. CDR3 loop: CATRGGGPSYNEQFF. For the CDR3, the DNA is TGTGCCACTCGAGGGGGAGGGCCATCCTACAATGAGCAGTTCTTC.

This chain connects TRBV24-1 to TRBJ2-1; 13 bases align to TRBD2. CDR3 length equals 17 residues. Trimming took 4 bases from V and 12 from J; bases not matched to a gene: 14. Germline V CDR1 and CDR2: KGHDR, SFDVKD. In DNA form, the CDR3 reads TGTGCCACCAGTGAAACCGGGACTAGCGGGAAAGAAGTAGGGCAGTTCTTC. It encodes CATSETGTSGKEVGQFF.

This chain connects TRBV29-1 to TRBJ1-2; 7 nucleotides match TRBD1. The V gene end was trimmed by 6 bases and the J gene end by 8 bases; junction bases not matched to a gene: 9. From germline, CDR1 is SQVTM and CDR2 ANQGSEA. The length of the CDR3 is 12 residues. CDR3 region: CSVVDRVGGYTF. CDR3 nucleotides: TGCAGCGTCGTTGACAGGGTTGGAGGCTACACCTTC. Full variable domain (remainder filled in from reference TRBV29-1 and TRBJ1-2): SAVISQKPSRDICQRGTSLTIQCQVDSQVTMMFWYRQQPGQSLTLIATANQGSEATYESGFVIDKFPISRPNLTFSTLTVSNMSPEDSSIYLCSVVDRVGGYTFGSGTRLTVV.

The V gene is TRBV2, the J gene TRBJ1-4; tentative D call: TRBD1 (5 bases). V was cut by 6 bases and J by 5 bases, with 13 bases left in between. Per germline, CDR1 SNHLY and CDR2 FYNNEI. The CDR3 sequence is 14 residues long. The CDR3 sequence: CASSLNRRNEKLFF. In DNA form, the CDR3 reads TGTGCCAGCAGCCTGAACAGGCGAAATGAAAAACTGTTTTTT.

The rearrangement links TRBV25-1 to TRBJ1-4; 7 bases align to TRBD1. The CDR3 length is 16 residues. CDR1 MGHDK and CDR2 SYGVNS come from the germline V gene. V gave up 5 bases and J gave up 4 bases; unmatched junction bases: 10. In DNA form, the CDR3 reads TGTGCCAGCAGTCCATTTGCCGACAGGGATAATGAAAAACTGTTTTTT. The encoded protein is CASSPFADRDNEKLFF.

Written as DNA, the CDR3 is TGTGCCAGCTCACCTGCGGCCGAATACTATGGCTACACCTTC. Its translation: CASSPAAEYYGYTF. The J gene is TRBJ1-2, the V gene TRBV18; D call uncertain. V shed 3 bases and J shed 3 bases, with 11 bases lying between them. Germline assignment: CDR1 KGHSH and CDR2 LQKENI. The CDR3 totals 14 residues.

The chain has TRBV19 and TRBJ2-2; 7 bases map to TRBD1. The V segment lost 6 bases and the J segment 1 base; nucleotides outside the gene matches: 2. There are 14 residues in the CDR3. Germline CDR1 reads LNHDA; CDR2 reads SQIVND (reference sequence). CDR3 residues: CASSRTGNTGELFF. DNA for the CDR3: TGTGCCAGTAGCAGGACAGGGAACACCGGGGAGCTGTTTTTT. The full variable domain, its missing parts supplied by reference TRBV19 and TRBJ2-2, is DGGITQSPKYLFRKEGQNVTLSCEQNLNHDAMYWYRQDPGQGLRLIYYSQIVNDFQKGDIAEGYSVSREKKESFPLTVTSAQKNPTAFYLCASSRTGNTGELFFGEGSRLTVL.

The table lists this clone with a few counts. The J gene is TRBJ2-7, the V gene TRBV2, with D possibly TRBD1 on 6 matching bases. The germline V gene has CDR1 SNHLY and CDR2 FYNNEI. This CDR3 comprises 10 residues. The V and J ends lost 9 bases and 7 bases respectively, with 10 bases between them. The DNA of the CDR3 is TGTGCCAGAGAGAGGGGGGAGCAGTACGTC. This sequence encodes CARERGEQYV.

The rearrangement uses TRBV7-3 and TRBJ1-1; maybe TRBD1 (6 bases). The CDR3 has 14 amino acids. In germline, CDR1 is SGHTA, CDR2 FQGTGA. Trimming cost V 2 bases and J 4 bases, with 11 bases left between them. This CDR3 is CASSLGRGSTEAFF. The DNA for the CDR3 is TGTGCCAGCAGCTTAGGCAGGGGAAGCACTGAAGCTTTCTTT.

The gene calls are TRBV6-6 and TRBJ1-5, with TRBD1 matching over 10 bases. Unmatched junction bases numbered 10, after V lost 6 bases and J lost 5 bases. Per the germline V gene, CDR1 is MNHNY and CDR2 is SVGAGI (reference sequence). CDR3 length: 16 residues. The CDR3 loop reads CASSFSTGGDHQPQHF. The CDR3 DNA follows: TGTGCCAGCAGCTTCTCGACAGGGGGCGATCATCAGCCCCAGCATTTT.

V gene TRBV5-8 combines with J gene TRBJ2-5; D might be TRBD2 (5 bases). This CDR3 has 12 amino acids. Trimming stripped 2 bases from V and 7 bases from J, with 9 bases between. The germline V gene encodes CDR1 SGHTS and CDR2 YDEGEE. The CDR3 here is CASSFPGVTQYF. DNA for the CDR3: TGTGCCAGCAGCTTTCCCGGGGTGACCCAGTACTTC.

The V and J genes are TRBV2 and TRBJ1-2; 9 bases are a match to TRBD1. The germline CDR1 and CDR2 sequences are SNHLY and FYNNEI. The J segment lost 2 bases and the V segment lost 7 bases, leaving 5 bases of the junction unmatched. This CDR3 has 14 amino acids. The CDR3 is CASNRDRENYGYTF. The CDR3 DNA is TGTGCCAGCAACCGGGACAGGGAAAACTATGGCTACACCTTC.

The chain combines TRBV27 with TRBJ2-7; maybe TRBD2 (5 bases). There are 14 residues in the CDR3. CDR1 is MNHEY, CDR2 SMNVEV, per germline (reference sequence). Trimming took 6 bases from V and 0 from J, leaving 12 bases between them. CDR3 amino acids: CASSRADRSYEQYF. The CDR3 bases are TGTGCCAGCAGCCGAGCGGACCGCTCCTACGAGCAGTACTTC.

V gene TRBV5-4 combines with J gene TRBJ2-1, with TRBD2 identical over 8 bases. The CDR3 runs 16 residues. Germline V gene lookup returns CDR1 SGHNT and CDR2 YYREEE (reference sequence). After removal of 0 bases from V and 1 base from J, the junction contained 3 bases not matched to a gene. The CDR3 region is CASSLELAASYNEQFF. The CDR3 bases are TGTGCCAGCAGCTTGGAACTAGCGGCATCCTACAATGAGCAGTTCTTC.

Written as DNA, the CDR3 is TGTGCCAGTAGTTTTCGACAGCCCCCGAACACCGGGGAGCTGTTTTTT. Translation: CASSFRQPPNTGELFF. The chain employs TRBV19 and TRBJ2-2; tentative D call: TRBD1 (5 bases). The V and J ends lost 5 bases and 0 bases respectively, with 13 bases between them. This CDR3 contains 16 residues. In germline, CDR1 is LNHDA, CDR2 SQIVND (reference sequence).

The rearrangement uses TRBV28 and TRBJ1-2; TRBD1 aligns across 7 bases. The ends lost 7 bases at V and 0 bases at J; junction bases unmatched: 11. CDR1 and CDR2 from the germline V gene are MDHEN and SYDVKM. The CDR3 consists of 16 residues. CDR3: CASTPGGQKANYGYTF. The CDR3 nucleotides read TGTGCCAGCACCCCAGGGGGACAGAAAGCTAACTATGGCTACACCTTC.

The CDR3 nucleotides read TGTGCCAGTAGCACACAGGGATTCCGGCAGCCCCAGCATTTT. It specifies CASSTQGFRQPQHF. The chain links TRBV19 to TRBJ1-5; D possibly corresponds to TRBD1 (6 bases). The germline CDR1 and CDR2 sequences are LNHDA and SQIVND (reference sequence). Trimming took off 6 bases at V and 7 bases at J, with 16 bases between the two ends. The CDR3 has 14 residues.

The rearrangement uses TRBV7-9 and TRBJ2-1, with D hard to call. This CDR3 contains 13 residues. Trimming removed 4 bases from V and 0 bases from J, with 4 bases in between. Per the germline V gene, CDR1 is SEHNR and CDR2 is FQNEAQ (reference sequence). This chain's CDR3 is CASSSGSYNEQFF. The CDR3 region has the DNA TGTGCCAGCAGCTCAGGCTCCTACAATGAGCAGTTCTTC.